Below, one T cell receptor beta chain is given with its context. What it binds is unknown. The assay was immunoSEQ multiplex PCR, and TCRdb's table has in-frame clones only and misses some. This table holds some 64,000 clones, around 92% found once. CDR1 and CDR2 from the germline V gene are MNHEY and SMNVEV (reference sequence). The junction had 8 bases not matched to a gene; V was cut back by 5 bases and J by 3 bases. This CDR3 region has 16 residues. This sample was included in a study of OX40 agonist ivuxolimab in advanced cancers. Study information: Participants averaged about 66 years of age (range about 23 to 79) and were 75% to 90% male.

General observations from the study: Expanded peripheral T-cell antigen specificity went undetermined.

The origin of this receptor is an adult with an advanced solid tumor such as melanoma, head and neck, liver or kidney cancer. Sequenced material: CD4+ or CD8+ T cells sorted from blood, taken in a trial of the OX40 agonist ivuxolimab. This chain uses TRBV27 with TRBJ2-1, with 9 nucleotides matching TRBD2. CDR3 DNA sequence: TGTGCCAGCAGTACCATAGCGGGGGCGATCTACAATGAGCAGTTCTTC. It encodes CASSTIAGAIYNEQFF.